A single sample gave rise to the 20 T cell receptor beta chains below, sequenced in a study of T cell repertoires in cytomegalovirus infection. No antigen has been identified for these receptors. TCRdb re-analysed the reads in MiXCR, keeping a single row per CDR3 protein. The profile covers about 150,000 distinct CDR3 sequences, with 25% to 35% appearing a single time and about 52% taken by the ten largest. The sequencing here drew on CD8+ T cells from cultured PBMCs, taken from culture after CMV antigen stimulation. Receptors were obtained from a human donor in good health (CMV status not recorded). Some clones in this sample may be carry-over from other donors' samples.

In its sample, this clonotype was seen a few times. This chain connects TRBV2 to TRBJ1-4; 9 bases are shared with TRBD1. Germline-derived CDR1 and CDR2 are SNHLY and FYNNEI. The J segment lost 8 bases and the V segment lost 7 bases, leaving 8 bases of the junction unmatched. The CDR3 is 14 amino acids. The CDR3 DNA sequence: TGTGCCAGCACCCCGGGACAGGGTGGAGAAAAACTGTTTTTT. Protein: CASTPGQGGEKLFF.

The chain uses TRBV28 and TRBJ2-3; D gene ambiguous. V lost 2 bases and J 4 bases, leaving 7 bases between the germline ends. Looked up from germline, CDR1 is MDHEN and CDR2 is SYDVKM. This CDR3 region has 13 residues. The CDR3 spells CASSLTFSDTQYF. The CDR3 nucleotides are TGTGCCAGCAGTTTAACTTTTTCAGATACGCAGTATTTT.

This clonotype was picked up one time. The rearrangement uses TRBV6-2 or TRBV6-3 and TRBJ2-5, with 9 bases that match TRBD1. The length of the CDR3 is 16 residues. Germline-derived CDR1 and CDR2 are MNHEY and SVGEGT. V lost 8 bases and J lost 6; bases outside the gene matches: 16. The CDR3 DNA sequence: TGTGCCAGCTGGTCCCCTAACCACAGGGGGCCCAAGACCCAGTACTTC. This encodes CASWSPNHRGPKTQYF.

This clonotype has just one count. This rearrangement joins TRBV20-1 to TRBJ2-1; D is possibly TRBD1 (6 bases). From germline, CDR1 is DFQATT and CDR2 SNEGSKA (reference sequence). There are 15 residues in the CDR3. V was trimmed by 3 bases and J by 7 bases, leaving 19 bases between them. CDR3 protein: CSARDFPPTGNEQFF. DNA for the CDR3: TGCAGTGCTAGGGACTTTCCTCCTACAGGGAATGAGCAGTTCTTC.

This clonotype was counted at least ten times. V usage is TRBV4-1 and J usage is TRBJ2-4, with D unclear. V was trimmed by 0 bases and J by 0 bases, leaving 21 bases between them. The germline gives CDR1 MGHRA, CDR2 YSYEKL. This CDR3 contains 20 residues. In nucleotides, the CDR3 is TGCGCCAGCAGCCAAGATCGACGGTTTGCCCAGACCCTAGCCAAAAACATTCAGTACTTC. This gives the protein CASSQDRRFAQTLAKNIQYF.

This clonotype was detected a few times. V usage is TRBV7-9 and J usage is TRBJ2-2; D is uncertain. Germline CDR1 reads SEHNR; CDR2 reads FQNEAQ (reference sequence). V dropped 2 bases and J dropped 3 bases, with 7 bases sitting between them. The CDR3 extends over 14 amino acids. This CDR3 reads CASSLPEDTGELFF. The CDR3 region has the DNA TGTGCCAGCAGCTTACCCGAGGACACCGGGGAGCTGTTTTTT.

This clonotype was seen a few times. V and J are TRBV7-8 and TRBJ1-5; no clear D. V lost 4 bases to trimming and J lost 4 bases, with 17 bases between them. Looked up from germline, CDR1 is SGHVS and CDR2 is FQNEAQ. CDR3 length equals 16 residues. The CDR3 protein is CASSWVRARDNQPQHF. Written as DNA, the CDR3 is TGTGCCAGCAGCTGGGTGCGGGCTCGGGATAATCAGCCCCAGCATTTT.

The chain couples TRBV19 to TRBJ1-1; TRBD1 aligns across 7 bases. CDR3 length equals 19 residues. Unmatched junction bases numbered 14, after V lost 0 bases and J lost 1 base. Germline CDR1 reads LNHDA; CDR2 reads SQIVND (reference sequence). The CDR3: CASSIDGLGQATQNTEAFF. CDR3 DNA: TGTGCCAGTAGTATAGACGGACTCGGACAGGCCACCCAGAACACTGAAGCTTTCTTT.

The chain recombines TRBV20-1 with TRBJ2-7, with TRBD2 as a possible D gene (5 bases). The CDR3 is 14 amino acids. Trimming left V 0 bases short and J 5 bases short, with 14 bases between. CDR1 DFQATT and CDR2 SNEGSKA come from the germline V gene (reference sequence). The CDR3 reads CSARDSADPHEQYF. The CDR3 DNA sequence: TGCAGTGCTAGAGATTCAGCGGACCCCCACGAGCAGTACTTC.

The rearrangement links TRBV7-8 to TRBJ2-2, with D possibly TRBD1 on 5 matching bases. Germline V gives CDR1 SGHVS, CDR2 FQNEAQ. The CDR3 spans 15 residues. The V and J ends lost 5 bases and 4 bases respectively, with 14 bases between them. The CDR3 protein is CASSLDTLVTGELFF. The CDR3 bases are TGTGCCAGCAGCCTGGACACGCTCGTCACCGGGGAGCTGTTTTTT.

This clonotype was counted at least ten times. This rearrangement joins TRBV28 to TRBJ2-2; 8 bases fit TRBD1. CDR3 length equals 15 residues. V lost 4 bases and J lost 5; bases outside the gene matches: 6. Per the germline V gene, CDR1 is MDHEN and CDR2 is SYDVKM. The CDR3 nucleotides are TGTGCCAGCAGTTGGACAGGGATGGTAACCGGGGAGCTGTTTTTT. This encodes CASSWTGMVTGELFF.

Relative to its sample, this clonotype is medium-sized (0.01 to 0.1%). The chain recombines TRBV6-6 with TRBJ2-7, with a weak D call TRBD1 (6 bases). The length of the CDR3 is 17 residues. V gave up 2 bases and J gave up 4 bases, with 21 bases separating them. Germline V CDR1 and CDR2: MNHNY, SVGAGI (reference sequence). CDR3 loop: CASSYPSVTGFPYEQYF. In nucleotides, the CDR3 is TGTGCCAGCAGTTACCCCTCGGTAACAGGGTTTCCTTACGAGCAGTACTTC.

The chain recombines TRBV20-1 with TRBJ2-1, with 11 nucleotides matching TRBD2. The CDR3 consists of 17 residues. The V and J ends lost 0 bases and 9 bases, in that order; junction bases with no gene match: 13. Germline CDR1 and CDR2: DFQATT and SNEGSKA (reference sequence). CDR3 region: CSARERHSGGALVEQFF. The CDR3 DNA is TGCAGTGCTAGAGAACGCCATAGCGGGGGGGCTCTTGTTGAGCAGTTCTTC.

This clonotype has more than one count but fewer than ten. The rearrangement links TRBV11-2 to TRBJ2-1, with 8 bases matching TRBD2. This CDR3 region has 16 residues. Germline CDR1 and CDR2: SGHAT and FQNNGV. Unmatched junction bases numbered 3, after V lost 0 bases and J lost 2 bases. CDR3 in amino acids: CASSLEGSGTYNEQFF. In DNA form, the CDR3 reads TGTGCCAGCAGCTTAGAAGGTAGCGGGACCTACAATGAGCAGTTCTTC. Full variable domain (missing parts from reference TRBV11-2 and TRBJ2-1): EAGVAQSPRYKIIEKRQSVAFWCNPISGHATLYWYQQILGQGPKLLIQFQNNGVVDDSQLPKDRFSAERLKGVDSTLKIQPAKLEDSAVYLCASSLEGSGTYNEQFFGPGTRLTVL.

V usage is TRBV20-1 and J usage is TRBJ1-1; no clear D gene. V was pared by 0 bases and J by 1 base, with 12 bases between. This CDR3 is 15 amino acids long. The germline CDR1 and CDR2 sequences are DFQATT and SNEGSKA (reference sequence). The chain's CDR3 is CSARDREAWNTEAFF. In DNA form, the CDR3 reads TGCAGTGCTAGAGATAGGGAGGCCTGGAACACTGAAGCTTTCTTT.

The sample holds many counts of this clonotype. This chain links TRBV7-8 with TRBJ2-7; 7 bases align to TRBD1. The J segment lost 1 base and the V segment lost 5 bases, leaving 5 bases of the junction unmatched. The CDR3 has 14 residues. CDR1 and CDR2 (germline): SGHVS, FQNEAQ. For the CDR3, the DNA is TGTGCCAGCAGCGGCGGACAGGCTTCCTACGAGCAGTACTTC. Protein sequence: CASSGGQASYEQYF.

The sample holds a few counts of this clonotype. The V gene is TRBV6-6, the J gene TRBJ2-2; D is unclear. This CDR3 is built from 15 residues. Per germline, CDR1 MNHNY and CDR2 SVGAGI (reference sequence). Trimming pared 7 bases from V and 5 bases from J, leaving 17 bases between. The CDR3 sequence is CASTTDRQMTGELFF. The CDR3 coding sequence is TGTGCCAGCACCACGGACCGCCAAATGACCGGGGAGCTGTTTTTT.

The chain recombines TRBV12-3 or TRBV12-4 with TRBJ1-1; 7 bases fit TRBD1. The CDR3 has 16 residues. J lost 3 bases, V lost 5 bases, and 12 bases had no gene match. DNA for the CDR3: TGTGCCAGCAGTGCCAGAGACAGGGTTTGGCACACTGAAGCTTTCTTT. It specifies CASSARDRVWHTEAFF.

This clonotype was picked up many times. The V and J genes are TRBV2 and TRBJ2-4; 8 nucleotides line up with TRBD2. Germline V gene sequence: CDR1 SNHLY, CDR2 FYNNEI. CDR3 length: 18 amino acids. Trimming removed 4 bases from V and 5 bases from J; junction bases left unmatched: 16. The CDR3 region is CASSVLAGGALFENIQYF. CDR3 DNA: TGTGCCAGCAGTGTTCTCGCCGGGGGGGCTCTTTTCGAAAACATTCAGTACTTC. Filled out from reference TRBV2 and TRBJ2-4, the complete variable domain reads EPEVTQTPSHQVTQMGQEVILRCVPISNHLYFYWYRQILGQKVEFLVSFYNNEISEKSEIFDDQFSVERPDGSNFTLKIRSTKLEDSAMYFCASSVLAGGALFENIQYFGAGTRLSVL.

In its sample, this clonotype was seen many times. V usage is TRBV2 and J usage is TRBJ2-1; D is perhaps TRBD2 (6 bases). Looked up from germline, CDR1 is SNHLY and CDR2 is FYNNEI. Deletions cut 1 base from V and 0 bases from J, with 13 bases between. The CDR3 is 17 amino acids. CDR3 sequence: CASSEGTKQSSYNEQFF. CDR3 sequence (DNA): TGTGCCAGCAGTGAAGGGACTAAGCAGAGCTCCTACAATGAGCAGTTCTTC. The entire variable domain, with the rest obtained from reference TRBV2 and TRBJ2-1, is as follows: EPEVTQTPSHQVTQMGQEVILRCVPISNHLYFYWYRQILGQKVEFLVSFYNNEISEKSEIFDDQFSVERPDGSNFTLKIRSTKLEDSAMYFCASSEGTKQSSYNEQFFGPGTRLTVL.